This section outlines one TCR beta chain sequence together with its context. No antigen is known for it. The DNA is left out, because the CDR3 cannot be placed on it with certainty; the CDR3 is given as TCRdb lists it. This sample was taken from a study of identical twins (dated by TCRdb to 2016 to 2017). As for the study more broadly: To test whether fetal clonotypes persist, the study used deep sequencing on TCR alpha and beta repertoires from monozygotic twins, unrelated adults of various ages, and cord blood. To rule out contamination, replicate twin experiments were performed at different times with different library preparation protocols. Broader findings and caveats from the paper: Out-of-frame TCR alpha sequences shared between twins showed an excess of low generation-probability sequences compared with coincidental sharing between unrelated individuals. Excess twin sharing in beta out-of-frame sequences was weaker because fewer shared sequences lowered the signal-to-noise ratio. Because the same donors could not be followed over many years, conclusions were based on cross-sectional statistical analysis. Invariant T cells such as MAIT and iNKT could partly confound zero-insertion analyses, though diverse VJ usage argued against this for most clonotypes. Abundant cord blood beta clonotypes had fewer insertions, young adult naive repertoires showed a similar but weaker trend, and memory repertoires showed no such trend. In monozygotic twins, out-of-frame TCR alpha sharing was systematically underestimated by recombination models, although the models agreed with sharing between unrelated individuals.

Receptor amplification or capture employed 5' RACE. The instrument given in TCRdb is Illumina HiSeq 2000. Template switching added a universal primer binding site, and the final cDNA carried a unique molecular identifier that allowed TCR cDNA molecules to be counted accurately. Specific primers in the conserved constant-segment region were used to synthesize first-strand cDNA for the TCR alpha and beta chains. To control for contamination, every cDNA library was double barcoded, receiving both a SMART-Mk sample barcode and Illumina barcodes. Two successive PCR steps introduced TruSeq adapter sequences along with Illumina sample barcodes. Sequencing of the TCR alpha and beta cDNA libraries was done on the Illumina HiSeq platform using custom primers. The study's processing was this. MiGEC processed the raw reads to extract unique molecular identifiers, while MiXCR was used to determine the CDR3 positions. Recombination models were inferred per individual with the repgenHMM and IGoR tools using an EM algorithm. Shared clonotypes were analyzed with the tcR package in R, and sharing was normalized by the product of cloneset sizes. To study raw recombination without the effects of thymic and clonal selection, out-of-frame nonproductive sequences were analyzed. In TCRdb, the public reads were trimmed at Q25 with fastp and aligned with MiXCR, with productive beta chains retained. Identical CDR3 proteins give one entry, which carries the most common genes and DNA. TCRdb, not the authors, supplied the V and J calls. The sample profile shows about 240,000 distinct CDR3 sequences; about 10% of them were found once. Jointly, the top ten make up about 9.1% of the sample.

All donors were healthy Caucasians. Miltenyi CD45RO+ enrichment and human naive T-cell isolation kits were used to isolate memory (CD45RO+) and naive T cells from PBMC. The CDR3 holds 13 amino acids from the cysteine to the phenylalanine. The sequencing input was memory T cells sorted from blood. In the paper's terms, the cell subset or site label means: CD45RO+ enriched T cells. This sequence was found in a man aged 45-60 years in good health. This chain is built from TRBV12-3 or TRBV12-4 and TRBJ1-2. The encoded CDR3 is CASSFGAGGDYTF.